The clone carrying this T cell receptor (beta chain) was detected many times. Its specificity is unknown. Genomic DNA provided the template from which TCR beta CDR3 was amplified by two-round multiplex PCR. During first-round PCR, primers specific to each TRBV and TRBJ gene were used. One entry per CDR3 protein, called by TCRdb with MiXCR from the multiplex PCR reads. This sample yields more than 25,000 distinct CDR3 sequences, of which around 32% are seen a single time; about 33% belongs to the top ten. Two sampling time points were used, and 6 to 7.5 milliliters of peripheral blood were drawn at each. This specimen comes from a study of prognosis after radiotherapy for stage I lung cancer. About the study: The study enrolled patients with stage I non-small cell lung cancer between April 2018 and early 2019.

Whole-study findings and limits: A difference in TRBV and TRBJ gene usage was reportedly seen between patients with and without metastases.

Germline V gives CDR1 MNHEY, CDR2 SMNVEV (reference sequence). Trimming pared 2 bases from V and 5 bases from J, leaving 6 bases between. This CDR3 contains 13 residues. The sequenced sample was PBMCs, obtained before or after stereotactic body radiation therapy (not recorded which). The chain uses TRBV27 and TRBJ2-2; D gene ambiguous. This TCR was recovered from a donor aged 50 or older with non-small cell lung cancer. The CDR3 sequence: CASSLVYTGELFF. As DNA, the CDR3 is TGTGCCAGCAGTTTAGTATATACCGGGGAGCTGTTTTTT.